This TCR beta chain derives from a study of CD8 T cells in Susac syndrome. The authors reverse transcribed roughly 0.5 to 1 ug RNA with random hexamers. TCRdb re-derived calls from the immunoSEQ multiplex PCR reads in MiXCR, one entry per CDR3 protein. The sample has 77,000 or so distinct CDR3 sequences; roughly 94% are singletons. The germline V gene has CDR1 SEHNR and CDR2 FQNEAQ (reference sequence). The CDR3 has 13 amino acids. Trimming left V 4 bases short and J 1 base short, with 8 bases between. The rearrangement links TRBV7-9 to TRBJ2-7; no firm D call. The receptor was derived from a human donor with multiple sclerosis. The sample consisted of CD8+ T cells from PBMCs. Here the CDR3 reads CASSSSISYEQYF. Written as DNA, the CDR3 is TGTGCCAGCAGCTCTTCAATTTCCTACGAGCAGTACTTC.